These 7 T cell receptor beta chains were sequenced from one sample in a study of CXCR3-negative and CXCR3-positive naive CD8 T cells. Via 5' RACE with UMI labels, TRB cDNA libraries were prepared. Following a re-call of the 5' RACE reads, TCRdb has one entry per CDR3 protein and lacks DNA. Reported are around 130,000 distinct CDR3 sequences; the ten largest clones contain around 0.54%. These TCRs are of unknown antigen specificity. Study-wide points: Naive cells positive for CXCR3 carried more hydrophobic TRB CDR3s than CXCR3-negative ones.

The sequencing input was naive CXCR3+ CD8+ T cells from blood. The subset was: CD45RO-CCR7+CD27+CD95- naive CD8+ T cells expressing CXCR3 (TNR3+). The receptors were gathered from a human donor in good health. Some clones in this sample may be carry-over from other donors' samples.

The J gene is TRBJ2-7, the V gene TRBV19; no DNA is available, so the TRBD1 call from TCRdb remains unchecked. Germline CDR1 reads LNHDA; CDR2 reads SQIVND (reference sequence). This CDR3 spans 14 amino acids. CDR3 loop: CASTRDGDSYEQYF.

The chain joins TRBV6-1 to TRBJ1-1; TCRdb outputs TRBD1, but without DNA this stays unchecked. Germline V gene sequence: CDR1 MNHNS, CDR2 SASEGT. This CDR3 has 15 residues. CDR3 amino acids: CASSSLTGMNTEAFF.

The chain combines TRBV14 with TRBJ2-2. Germline CDR1 is SGHDN and CDR2 is FVKESK. The CDR3 runs 12 residues. The CDR3 sequence is CASILMSGELFF.

This chain uses TRBV29-1 with TRBJ2-1; TCRdb indicates TRBD2, and absent DNA this call remains unverified. The germline CDR1 and CDR2 sequences are SQVTM and ANQGSEA. The length of the CDR3 is 16 residues. Here the CDR3 reads CSVEDPEAGDWNEQFF.

The rearrangement joins TRBV7-9 to TRBJ2-1; no DNA is available, so the TRBD2 call from TCRdb remains unchecked. This CDR3 contains 14 residues. Germline V gives CDR1 SEHNR, CDR2 FQNEAQ (reference sequence). The CDR3 loop is CASSLGGIYNEQFF. Complete variable domain (other parts from reference TRBV7-9 and TRBJ2-1): DTGVSQNPRHKITKRGQNVTFRCDPISEHNRLYWYRQTLGQGPEFLTYFQNEAQLEKSRLLSDRFSAERPKGSFSTLEIQRTEQGDSAMYLCASSLGGIYNEQFFGPGTRLTVL.

The chain couples TRBV3-1 to TRBJ1-1. Germline V lookup: CDR1 LGHDT, CDR2 YNNKEL (reference sequence). This CDR3 spans 12 amino acids. Here the CDR3 reads CASSQGGLEAFF.

J is TRBJ2-7 and V is TRBV6-6. Germline V CDR1 and CDR2: MNHNY, SVGAGI (reference sequence). This CDR3 spans 13 amino acids. CDR3 residues: CASGMYLTGEQHF.